This section outlines one T cell receptor (beta chain) sequence together with its context. Its antigen is still unknown. The germline CDR1 and CDR2 sequences are SGHTA and FQGTGA. Trimming stripped 5 bases from V and 0 bases from J, with 13 bases between. There are 16 residues in the CDR3. This specimen belongs to a study of OX40 agonist ivuxolimab in advanced cancers. Study at large: Eligibility rules accepted prior anti-PD-1, anti-PD-L1 or anti-CTLA-4 therapy, and 30% to 40% had some. Findings of the study overall: CD4+ and CD8+ T cells in blood underwent clonal expansion by week 6 at 0.1 to 3.0 mg/kg. Mean expanded clone counts were higher in CD8+ than CD4+ T cells. Which antigen the expanded peripheral T cells recognized is unknown.

Clones were sequenced by immunoSEQ multiplex PCR, and TCRdb holds only the in-frame ones, with some missing. This table has more than 65,000 clones, approximately 89% appearing once. Sample: CD4+ or CD8+ T cells sorted from blood, taken in a trial of the OX40 agonist ivuxolimab. This rearrangement joins TRBV7-3 to TRBJ2-2, with D possibly being TRBD1 or TRBD2 (6 bases each). The sequence was obtained from an adult with an advanced solid tumor such as melanoma, head and neck, liver or kidney cancer. CDR3 DNA sequence: TGTGCCAGCAGCCGGATGGAGGGGGCGAACACCGGGGAGCTGTTTTTT. Amino acid sequence: CASSRMEGANTGELFF.